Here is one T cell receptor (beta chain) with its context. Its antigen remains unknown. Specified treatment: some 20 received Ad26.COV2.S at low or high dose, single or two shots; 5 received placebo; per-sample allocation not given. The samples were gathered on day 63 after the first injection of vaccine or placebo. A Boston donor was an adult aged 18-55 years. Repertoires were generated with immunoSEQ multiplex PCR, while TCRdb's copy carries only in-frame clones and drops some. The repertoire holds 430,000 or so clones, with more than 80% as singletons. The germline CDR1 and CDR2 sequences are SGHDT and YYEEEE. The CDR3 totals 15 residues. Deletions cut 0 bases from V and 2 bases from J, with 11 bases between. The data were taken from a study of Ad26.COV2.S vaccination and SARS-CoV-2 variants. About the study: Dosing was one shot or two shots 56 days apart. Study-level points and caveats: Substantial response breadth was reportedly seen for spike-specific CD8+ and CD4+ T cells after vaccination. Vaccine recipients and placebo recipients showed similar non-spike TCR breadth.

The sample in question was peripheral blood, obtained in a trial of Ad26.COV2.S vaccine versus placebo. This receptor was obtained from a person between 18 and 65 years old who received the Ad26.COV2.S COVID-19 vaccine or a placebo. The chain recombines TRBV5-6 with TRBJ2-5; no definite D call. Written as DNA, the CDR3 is TGTGCCAGCAGCTTGGAGGCCCTACTACAAGAGACCCAGTACTTC. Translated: CASSLEALLQETQYF.